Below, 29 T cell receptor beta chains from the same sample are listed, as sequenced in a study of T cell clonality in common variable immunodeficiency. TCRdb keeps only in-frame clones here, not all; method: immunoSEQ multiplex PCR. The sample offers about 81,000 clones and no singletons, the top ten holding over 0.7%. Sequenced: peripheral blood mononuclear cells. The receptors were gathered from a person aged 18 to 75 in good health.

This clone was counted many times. The CDR3 region is CAWSAQRNEQFF. The part of the CDR3 DNA that was read is TGTGCCTGGAGTGCCCAAAGGAATGAG. J is TRBJ2-1 and V is TRBV30, with D uncertain. The CDR3 is cut off 3 residues early in the read; its end comes from the germline J gene. Germline CDR1 GTSNPN, CDR2 SVGIG (reference sequence). V lost 1 base to trimming and J lost 7 bases, with 8 bases between them. The CDR3 has 12 residues.

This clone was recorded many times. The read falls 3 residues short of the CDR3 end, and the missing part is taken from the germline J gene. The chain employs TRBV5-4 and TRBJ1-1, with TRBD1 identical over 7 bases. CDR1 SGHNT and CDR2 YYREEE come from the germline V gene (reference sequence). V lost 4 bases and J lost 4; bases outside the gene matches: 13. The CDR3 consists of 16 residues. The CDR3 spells CASSNPGQPGGTEAFF. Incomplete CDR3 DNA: TGTGCCAGCAGCAACCCGGGACAGCCGGGAGGCACTGAA. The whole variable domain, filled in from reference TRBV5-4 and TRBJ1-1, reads ETGVTQSPTHLIKTRGQQVTLRCSSQSGHNTVSWYQQALGQGPQFIFQYYREEENGRGNFPPRFSGLQFPNYSSELNVNALELDDSALYLCASSNPGQPGGTEAFFGQGTRLTVV.

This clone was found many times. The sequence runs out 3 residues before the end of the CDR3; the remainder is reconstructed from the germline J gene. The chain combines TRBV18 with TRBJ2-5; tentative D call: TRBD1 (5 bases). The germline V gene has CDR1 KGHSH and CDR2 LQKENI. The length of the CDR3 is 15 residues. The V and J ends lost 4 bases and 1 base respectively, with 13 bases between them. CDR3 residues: CASSRETGPQETQYF. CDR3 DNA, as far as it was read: TGTGCCAGCTCACGGGAAACAGGCCCCCAAGAGACC.

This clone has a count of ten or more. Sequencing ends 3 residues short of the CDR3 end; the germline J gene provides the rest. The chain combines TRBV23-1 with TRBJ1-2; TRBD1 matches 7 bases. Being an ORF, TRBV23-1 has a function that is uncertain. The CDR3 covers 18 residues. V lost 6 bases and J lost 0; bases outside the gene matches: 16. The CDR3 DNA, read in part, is TGCGCCAGCAGCGGCATAAGGGCGGGACAGCACACTAACTATGGC. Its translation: CASSGIRAGQHTNYG. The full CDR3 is CASSGIRAGQHTNYGYTF.

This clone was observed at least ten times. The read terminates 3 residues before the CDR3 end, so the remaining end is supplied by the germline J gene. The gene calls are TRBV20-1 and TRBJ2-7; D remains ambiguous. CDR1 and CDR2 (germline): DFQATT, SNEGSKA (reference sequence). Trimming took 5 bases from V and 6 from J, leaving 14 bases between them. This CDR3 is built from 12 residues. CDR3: CSASKGRGEQYF. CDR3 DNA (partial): TGCAGTGCTTCAAAGGGCCGTGGCGAG.

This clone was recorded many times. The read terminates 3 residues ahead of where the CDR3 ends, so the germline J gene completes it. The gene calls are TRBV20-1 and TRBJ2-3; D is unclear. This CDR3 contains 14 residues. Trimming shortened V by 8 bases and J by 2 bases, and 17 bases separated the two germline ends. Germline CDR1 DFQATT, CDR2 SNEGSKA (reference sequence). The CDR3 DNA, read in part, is TGCAGTATTCGCTTACACCCCTTCACAGATACG. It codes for CSIRLHPFTDT. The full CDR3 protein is CSIRLHPFTDTQYF.

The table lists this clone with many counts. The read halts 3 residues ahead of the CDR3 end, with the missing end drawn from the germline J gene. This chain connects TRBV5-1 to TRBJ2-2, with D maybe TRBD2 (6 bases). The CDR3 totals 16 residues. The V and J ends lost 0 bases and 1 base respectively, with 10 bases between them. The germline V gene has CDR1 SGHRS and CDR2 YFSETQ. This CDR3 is CASSLEGTLNTGELFF. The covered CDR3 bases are TGCGCCAGCAGCTTGGAAGGGACTTTGAACACCGGGGAG.

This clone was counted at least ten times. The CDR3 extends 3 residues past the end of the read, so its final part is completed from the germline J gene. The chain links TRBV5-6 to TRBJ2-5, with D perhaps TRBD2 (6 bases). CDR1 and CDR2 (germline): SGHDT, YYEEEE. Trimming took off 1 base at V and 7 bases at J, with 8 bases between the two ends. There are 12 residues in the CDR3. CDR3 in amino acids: CASSLNGGTQYF. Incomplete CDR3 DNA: TGTGCCAGCAGCTTGAACGGGGGGACC.

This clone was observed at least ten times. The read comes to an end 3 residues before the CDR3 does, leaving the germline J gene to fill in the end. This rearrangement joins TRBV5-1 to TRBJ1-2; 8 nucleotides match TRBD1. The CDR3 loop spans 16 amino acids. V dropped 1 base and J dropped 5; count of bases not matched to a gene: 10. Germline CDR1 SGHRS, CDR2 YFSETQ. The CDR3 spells CASSLWTQGARYGYTF. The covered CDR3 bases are TGCGCCAGCAGCTTGTGGACCCAGGGGGCGAGGTATGGC.

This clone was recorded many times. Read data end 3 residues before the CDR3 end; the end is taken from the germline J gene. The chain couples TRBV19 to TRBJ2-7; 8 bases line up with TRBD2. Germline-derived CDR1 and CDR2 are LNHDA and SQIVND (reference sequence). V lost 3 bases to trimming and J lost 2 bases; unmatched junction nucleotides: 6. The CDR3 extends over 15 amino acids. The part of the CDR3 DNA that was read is TGTGCCAGTAGTATGTCGGGGGGGAGAACCTACGAG. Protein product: CASSMSGGRTYE. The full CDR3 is CASSMSGGRTYEQYF.

This CDR3 reads CASSSLGGSYEQYF. The sequenced part of the CDR3 DNA is TGTGCCAGCAGCTCGTTGGGGGGGTCCTACGAG. The chain carries TRBV7-9 and TRBJ2-7; 7 positions match TRBD2. Read coverage stops 3 residues before the CDR3 terminus; the germline J gene supplies the remainder. The CDR3 has 14 residues. Germline-derived CDR1 and CDR2 are SEHNR and FQNEAQ (reference sequence). V gave up 4 bases and J gave up 1 base; unmatched junction bases: 4.

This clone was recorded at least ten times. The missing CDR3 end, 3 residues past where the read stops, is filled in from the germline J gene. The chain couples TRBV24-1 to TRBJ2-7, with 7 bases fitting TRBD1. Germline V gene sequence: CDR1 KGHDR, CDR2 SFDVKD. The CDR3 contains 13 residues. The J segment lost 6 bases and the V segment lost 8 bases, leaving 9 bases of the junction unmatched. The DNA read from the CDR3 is TGTGCCACCATGGGCGACAGGGCTGGCGAG. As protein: CATMGDRAGE. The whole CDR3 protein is CATMGDRAGEQYF.

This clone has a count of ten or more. The sequenced CDR3 bases are TGTGCCAGCAGCTCCGTTGGACAGGCCCAAGAGACC. This encodes CASSSVGQAQET. The CDR3 reads in full as CASSSVGQAQETQYF. V is TRBV13 and J is TRBJ2-5; 7 bases map to TRBD1. The read finishes 3 residues shy of the CDR3 end, and the germline J gene is used to complete it. This CDR3 is built from 15 residues. The V and J ends lost 4 bases and 1 base, in that order; junction bases with no gene match: 6. Germline V gene sequence: CDR1 PRHDT, CDR2 FYEKMQ (reference sequence).

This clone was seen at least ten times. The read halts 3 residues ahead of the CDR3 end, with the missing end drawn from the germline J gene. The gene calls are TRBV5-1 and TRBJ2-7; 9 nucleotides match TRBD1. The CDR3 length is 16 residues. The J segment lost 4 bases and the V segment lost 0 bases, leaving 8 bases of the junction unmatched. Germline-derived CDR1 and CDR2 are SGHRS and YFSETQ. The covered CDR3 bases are TGCGCCAGCAGCTTGGGGGGGACAGGGCCCCCTTACGAG. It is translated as CASSLGGTGPPYE. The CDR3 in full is CASSLGGTGPPYEQYF.

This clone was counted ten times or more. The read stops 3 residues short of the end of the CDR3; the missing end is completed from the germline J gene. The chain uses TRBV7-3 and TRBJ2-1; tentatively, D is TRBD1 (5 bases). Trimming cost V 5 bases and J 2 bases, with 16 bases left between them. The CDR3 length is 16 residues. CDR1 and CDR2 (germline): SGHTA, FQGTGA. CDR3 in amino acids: CASSRTTGAPYNEQFF. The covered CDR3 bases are TGTGCCAGCAGCCGTACAACAGGTGCCCCCTACAATGAG. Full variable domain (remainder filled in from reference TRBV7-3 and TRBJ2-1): GAGVSQTPSNKVTEKGKYVELRCDPISGHTALYWYRQSLGQGPEFLIYFQGTGAADDSGLPNDRFFAVRPEGSVSTLKIQRTERGDSAVYLCASSRTTGAPYNEQFFGPGTRLTVL.

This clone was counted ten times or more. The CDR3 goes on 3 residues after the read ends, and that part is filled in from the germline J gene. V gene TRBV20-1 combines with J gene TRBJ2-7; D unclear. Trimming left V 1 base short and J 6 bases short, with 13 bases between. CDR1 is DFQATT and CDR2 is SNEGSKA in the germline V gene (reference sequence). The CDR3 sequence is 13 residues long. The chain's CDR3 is CSARVPPRAEQYF. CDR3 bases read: TGCAGTGCTAGAGTTCCCCCAAGGGCCGAG.

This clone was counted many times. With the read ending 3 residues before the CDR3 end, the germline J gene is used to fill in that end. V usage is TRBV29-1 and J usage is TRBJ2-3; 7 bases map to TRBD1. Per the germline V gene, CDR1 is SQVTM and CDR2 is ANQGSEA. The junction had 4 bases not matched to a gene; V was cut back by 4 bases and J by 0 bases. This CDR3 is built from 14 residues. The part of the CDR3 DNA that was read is TGCAGCGTTGGAACAGGGGTTAGCACAGATACG. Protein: CSVGTGVSTDT. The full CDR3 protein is CSVGTGVSTDTQYF.

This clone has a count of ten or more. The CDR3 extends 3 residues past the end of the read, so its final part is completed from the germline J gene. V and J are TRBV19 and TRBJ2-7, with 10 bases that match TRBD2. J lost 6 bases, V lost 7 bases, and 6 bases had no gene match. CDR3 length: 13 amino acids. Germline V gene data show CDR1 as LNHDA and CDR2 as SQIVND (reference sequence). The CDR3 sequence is CASTVSGRSEQYF. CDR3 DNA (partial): TGTGCCAGTACCGTTAGCGGGAGGAGCGAG.

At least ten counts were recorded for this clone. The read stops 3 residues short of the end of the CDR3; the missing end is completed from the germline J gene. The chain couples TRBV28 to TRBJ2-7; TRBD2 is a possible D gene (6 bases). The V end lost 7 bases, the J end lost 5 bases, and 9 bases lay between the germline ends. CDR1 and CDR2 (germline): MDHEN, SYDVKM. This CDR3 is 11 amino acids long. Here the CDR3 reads CASTEGNEQYF. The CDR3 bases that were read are TGTGCCAGCACGGAGGGGAACGAG.

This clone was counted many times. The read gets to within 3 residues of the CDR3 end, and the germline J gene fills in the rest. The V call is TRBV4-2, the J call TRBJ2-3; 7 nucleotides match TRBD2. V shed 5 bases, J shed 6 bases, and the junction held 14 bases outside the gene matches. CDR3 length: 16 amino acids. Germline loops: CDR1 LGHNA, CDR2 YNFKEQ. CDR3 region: CASSEHPAGMGDTQYF. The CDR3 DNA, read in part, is TGTGCCAGCAGCGAACACCCAGCGGGAATGGGGGATACG.

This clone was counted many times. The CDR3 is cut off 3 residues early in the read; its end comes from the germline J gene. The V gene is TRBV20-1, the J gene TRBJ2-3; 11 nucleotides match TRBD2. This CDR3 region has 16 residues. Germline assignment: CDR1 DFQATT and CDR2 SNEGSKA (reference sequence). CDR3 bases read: TGCAGTGCCCACCCCCTTAGCGGGAGGGTCCAGGGCACG. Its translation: CSAHPLSGRVQGT. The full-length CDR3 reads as CSAHPLSGRVQGTQYF.

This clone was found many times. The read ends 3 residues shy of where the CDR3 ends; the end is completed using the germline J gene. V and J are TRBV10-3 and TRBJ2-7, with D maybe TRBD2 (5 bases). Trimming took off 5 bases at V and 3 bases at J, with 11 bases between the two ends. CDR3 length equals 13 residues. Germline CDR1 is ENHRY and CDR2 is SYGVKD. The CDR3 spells CAISPTLGYEQYF. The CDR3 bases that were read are TGTGCCATCAGTCCCACACTAGGCTACGAG.

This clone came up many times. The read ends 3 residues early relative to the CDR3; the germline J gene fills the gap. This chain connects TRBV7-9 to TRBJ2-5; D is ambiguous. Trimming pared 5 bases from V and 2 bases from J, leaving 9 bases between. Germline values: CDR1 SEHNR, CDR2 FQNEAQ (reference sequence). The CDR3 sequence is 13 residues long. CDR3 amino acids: CASSNRVQETQYF. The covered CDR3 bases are TGTGCCAGCAGCAACAGAGTACAAGAGACC.

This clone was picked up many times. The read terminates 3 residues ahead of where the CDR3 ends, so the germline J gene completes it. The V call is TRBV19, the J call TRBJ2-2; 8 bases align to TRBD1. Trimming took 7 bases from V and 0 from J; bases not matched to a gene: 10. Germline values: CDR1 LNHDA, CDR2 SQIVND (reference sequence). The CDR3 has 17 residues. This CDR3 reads CASTTPQGAANTGELFF. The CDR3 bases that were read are TGTGCCAGTACCACCCCCCAGGGGGCGGCGAACACCGGGGAG. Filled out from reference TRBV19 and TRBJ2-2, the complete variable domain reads DGGITQSPKYLFRKEGQNVTLSCEQNLNHDAMYWYRQDPGQGLRLIYYSQIVNDFQKGDIAEGYSVSREKKESFPLTVTSAQKNPTAFYLCASTTPQGAANTGELFFGEGSRLTVL.

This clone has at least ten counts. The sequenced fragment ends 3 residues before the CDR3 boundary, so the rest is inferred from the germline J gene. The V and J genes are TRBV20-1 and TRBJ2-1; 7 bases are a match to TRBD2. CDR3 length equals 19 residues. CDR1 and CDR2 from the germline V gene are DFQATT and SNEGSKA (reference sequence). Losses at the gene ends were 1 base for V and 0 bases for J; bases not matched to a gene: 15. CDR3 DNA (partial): TGCAGTGCTAGAGGACTAGCTGGAACCCCCACCCGCTCCTACAATGAG. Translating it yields CSARGLAGTPTRSYNE. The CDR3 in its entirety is CSARGLAGTPTRSYNEQFF.

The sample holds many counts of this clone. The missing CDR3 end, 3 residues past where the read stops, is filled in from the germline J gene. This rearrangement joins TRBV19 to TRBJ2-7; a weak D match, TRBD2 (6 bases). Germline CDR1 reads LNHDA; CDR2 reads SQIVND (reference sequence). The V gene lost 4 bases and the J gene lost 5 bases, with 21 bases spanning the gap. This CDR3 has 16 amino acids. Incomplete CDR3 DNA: TGTGCCAGTAGTACCCTAAGGGGCGGGACGGGGGACGAG. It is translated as CASSTLRGGTGDE. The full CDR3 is CASSTLRGGTGDEQYF.

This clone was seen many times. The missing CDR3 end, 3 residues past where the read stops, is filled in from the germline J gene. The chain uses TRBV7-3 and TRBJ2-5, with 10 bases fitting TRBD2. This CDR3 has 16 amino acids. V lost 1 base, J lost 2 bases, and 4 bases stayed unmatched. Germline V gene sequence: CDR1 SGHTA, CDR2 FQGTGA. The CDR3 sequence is CASSLSGLAVQETQYF. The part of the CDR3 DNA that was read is TGTGCCAGCAGCTTAAGTGGACTAGCGGTTCAAGAGACC.

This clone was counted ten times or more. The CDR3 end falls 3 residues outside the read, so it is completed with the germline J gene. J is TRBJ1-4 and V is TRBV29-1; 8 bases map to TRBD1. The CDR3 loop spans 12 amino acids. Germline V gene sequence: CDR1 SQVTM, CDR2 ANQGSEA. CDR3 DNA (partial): TGCAGCGTGCCGGGACAGGATGTAGAA. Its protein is CSVPGQDVE. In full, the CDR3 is CSVPGQDVELFF.

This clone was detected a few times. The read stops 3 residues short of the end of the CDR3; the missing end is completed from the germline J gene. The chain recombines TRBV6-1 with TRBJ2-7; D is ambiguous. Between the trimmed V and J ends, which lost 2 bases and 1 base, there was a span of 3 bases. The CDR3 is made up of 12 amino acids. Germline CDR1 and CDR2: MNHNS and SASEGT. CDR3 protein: CASSESSYEQYF. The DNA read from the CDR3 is TGTGCCAGCAGTGAATCGTCCTACGAG.